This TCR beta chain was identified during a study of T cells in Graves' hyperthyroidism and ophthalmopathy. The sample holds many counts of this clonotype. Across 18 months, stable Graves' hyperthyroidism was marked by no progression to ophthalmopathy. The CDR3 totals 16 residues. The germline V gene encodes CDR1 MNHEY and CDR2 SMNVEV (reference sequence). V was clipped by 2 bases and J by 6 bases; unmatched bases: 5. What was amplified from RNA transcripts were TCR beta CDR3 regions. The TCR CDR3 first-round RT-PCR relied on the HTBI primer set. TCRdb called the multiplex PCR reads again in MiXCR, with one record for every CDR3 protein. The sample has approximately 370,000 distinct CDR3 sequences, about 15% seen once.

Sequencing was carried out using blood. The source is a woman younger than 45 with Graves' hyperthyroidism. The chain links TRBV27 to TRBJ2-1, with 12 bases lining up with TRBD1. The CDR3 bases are TGTGCCAGCAGTTTAACCGGGACAGGGGGCTTCAATGAGCAGTTCTTC. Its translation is CASSLTGTGGFNEQFF.